Following are 23 T cell receptor beta chains from one sample sequenced in a study of T cell repertoires in cytomegalovirus infection. TCRdb redid the calling of the reads with MiXCR, one entry per CDR3 protein. The repertoire consists of approximately 1,000,000 distinct CDR3 sequences, with about a third occurring once and the leading ten covering about 14%. Which antigens these TCRs recognize remains unknown. Sequencing used cultured CD8+ T cells from PBMCs, obtained from culture after CMV antigen stimulation. Every receptor here comes from a human donor in good health (CMV status not recorded). Some clones in this sample may be carry-over from other donors' samples.

The J gene is TRBJ2-7, the V gene TRBV28; possible D gene TRBD1, 5 bases. The CDR3 spans 14 residues. Trimming stripped 1 base from V and 13 bases from J, with 20 bases between. The germline V gene encodes CDR1 MDHEN and CDR2 SYDVKM. This chain's CDR3 is CASSLYLTDNPLYV. The CDR3 coding sequence is TGTGCCAGCAGTTTATACCTGACAGACAACCCCCTCTACGTC.

This clonotype showed up just a few times. CDR3 coding DNA: TGTGCCAGCACCAGACAGGGAGGCGAGACCCAGTACTTC. Its protein product is CASTRQGGETQYF. This chain joins TRBV28 and TRBJ2-5; D might be TRBD1 (7 bases). Germline V gene lookup returns CDR1 MDHEN and CDR2 SYDVKM. Trimming took off 7 bases at V and 5 bases at J, with 14 bases between the two ends. This CDR3 is built from 13 residues. Variable domain in full (rest from reference TRBV28 and TRBJ2-5): DVKVTQSSRYLVKRTGEKVFLECVQDMDHENMFWYRQDPGLGLRLIYFSYDVKMKEKGDIPEGYSVSREKKERFSLILESASTNQTSMYLCASTRQGGETQYFGPGTRLLVL.

This clonotype was counted many times. The CDR3 sequence: CASSFRRSSYEQYF. The CDR3 region has the DNA TGTGCCAGCAGCTTCCGCAGGAGCTCCTACGAGCAGTACTTC. The chain uses TRBV7-9 and TRBJ2-7; unclear D gene. The length of the CDR3 is 14 residues. Trimming stripped 3 bases from V and 0 bases from J, with 9 bases between. From germline, CDR1 is SEHNR and CDR2 FQNEAQ (reference sequence).

The chain is built from TRBV7-8 and TRBJ2-1; D possibly corresponds to TRBD2 (6 bases). The CDR3 loop spans 14 amino acids. The germline V and J ends were trimmed by 5 bases and 0 bases, with 8 bases remaining between them. Germline V gives CDR1 SGHVS, CDR2 FQNEAQ. The CDR3 DNA reads as TGTGCCAGCAGCCGGGGGATCTCCTACAATGAGCAGTTCTTC. It yields the protein CASSRGISYNEQFF.

Only a few counts were recorded for this clonotype. The rearrangement joins TRBV4-1 to TRBJ2-7; D is uncertain. In germline, CDR1 is MGHRA, CDR2 YSYEKL. The CDR3 contains 13 residues. Trimming shortened V by 4 bases and J by 7 bases, and 14 bases separated the two germline ends. Written as DNA, the CDR3 is TGCGCCAGCAGCCCGACATTTACTGGAGAGCAGTACTTC. This codes for CASSPTFTGEQYF.

In this sample, this clonotype turned up many times. This rearrangement joins TRBV7-9 to TRBJ1-1, with D tentatively TRBD1 (5 bases). Germline lookup yields CDR1 SEHNR and CDR2 FQNEAQ (reference sequence). CDR3 length: 14 amino acids. V was clipped by 5 bases and J by 1 base, with 11 bases between them. The CDR3 protein is CASSVAGTNTEAFF. In DNA form, the CDR3 reads TGTGCCAGCAGCGTCGCCGGGACGAACACTGAAGCTTTCTTT.

J is TRBJ1-3 and V is TRBV6-6, with D unresolved. Germline-derived CDR1 and CDR2 are MNHNY and SVGAGI (reference sequence). V was shortened by 0 bases and J by 0 bases, with 6 bases between the two germline ends. The CDR3 has 15 residues. The CDR3 nucleotides read TGTGCCAGCAGTTACTCTGTAGACTCTGGAAACACCATATATTTT. Translating gives CASSYSVDSGNTIYF.

The rearrangement uses TRBV7-9 and TRBJ2-3; D ambiguous. V was trimmed by 3 bases and J by 6 bases, leaving 13 bases between them. The CDR3 covers 14 residues. Germline CDR1 reads SEHNR; CDR2 reads FQNEAQ (reference sequence). Written as DNA, the CDR3 is TGTGCCAGCAGCTTGAACGGGTTGTTGGATACGCAGTATTTT. It encodes CASSLNGLLDTQYF.

This chain connects TRBV12-3 or TRBV12-4 to TRBJ1-4; possible D gene TRBD1, 6 bases. The ends were cut back, 8 bases at V and 3 bases at J, with 10 bases in the middle. This CDR3 contains 13 residues. CDR3: CASGAGANEKLFF. CDR3 DNA: TGTGCCAGCGGGGCAGGGGCTAATGAAAAACTGTTTTTT.

This clonotype was counted a few times. V is TRBV6-6 and J is TRBJ2-3; 15 positions match TRBD2. The CDR3 is 18 amino acids. The germline V gene has CDR1 MNHNY and CDR2 SVGAGI (reference sequence). V was clipped by 4 bases and J by 3 bases; unmatched bases: 8. In DNA, the CDR3 is TGTGCCAGCAGTTTTCCACCGGGACTAGCGGGGGGAACAGATACGCAGTATTTT. Protein product: CASSFPPGLAGGTDTQYF.

Comment on this clonotype: A read error is possible here, since a much larger clone lies one base away. The rearrangement links TRBV12-3 or TRBV12-4 to TRBJ2-5, with TRBD2 identical over 10 bases. This CDR3 region has 13 residues. The CDR3 spells CTSSLSGGPLKYF. DNA for the CDR3: TGTACCAGCAGCCTTAGCGGGGGGCCACTAAAGTACTTC.

The CDR3, as DNA: TGTGCCAGCATGTCCCGGGACAGGGGGCTAGGCTATGGCTACACCTTC. Its protein product is CASMSRDRGLGYGYTF. The chain is built from TRBV27 and TRBJ1-2, with 12 bases fitting TRBD1. The germline gives CDR1 MNHEY, CDR2 SMNVEV (reference sequence). The ends lost 7 bases at V and 4 bases at J; junction bases unmatched: 10. The CDR3 spans 16 residues.

V gene TRBV20-1 combines with J gene TRBJ1-5, with TRBD1 matching 7 bases. V shed 5 bases and J 2 bases; nucleotides not matched to a gene: 6. The germline V gene has CDR1 DFQATT and CDR2 SNEGSKA (reference sequence). CDR3 length: 14 residues. CDR3 residues: CSAETGIGNQPQHF. The CDR3 DNA reads as TGCAGTGCTGAGACAGGGATAGGCAATCAGCCCCAGCATTTT.

The chain links TRBV28 to TRBJ2-2, with 8 nucleotides matching TRBD1. CDR1 is MDHEN, CDR2 SYDVKM, per germline. V lost 10 bases to trimming and J lost 6 bases; unmatched junction nucleotides: 13. This CDR3 is 15 amino acids long. The CDR3 DNA reads TGTGCCACCACTCCCGGACAGGGAATCTCCGGGGAGCTGTTTTTT. This gives the protein CATTPGQGISGELFF.

This clonotype showed up just a few times. This chain connects TRBV6-5 to TRBJ2-1; 8 bases map to TRBD1. V gave up 5 bases and J gave up 4 bases; unmatched junction bases: 4. The CDR3 has 14 amino acids. Germline CDR1 is MNHEY and CDR2 is SVGAGI. The CDR3, as DNA: TGTGCCAGCAGTGGGACAGGAAATTACAATGAGCAGTTCTTC. This encodes CASSGTGNYNEQFF.

Of note for this clonotype: One end of the junction does not line up with germline, which may come from a read error. The rearrangement joins TRBV4-1 to TRBJ2-1; D is tentatively TRBD1 or TRBD2 (5 bases each). CDR1 is MGHRA, CDR2 YSYEKL, per germline. This CDR3 comprises 17 residues. The CDR3 region has the DNA TGCGCCAGCAGCCTGGGGGTCGCAGGGAGCTCCTACAATGAACAGTTCTTC. Amino acid sequence: CASSLGVAGSSYNEQFF.

The genes are TRBV4-1 and TRBJ1-3; D is unresolved. The CDR3 extends over 17 amino acids. Germline V gene lookup returns CDR1 MGHRA and CDR2 YSYEKL. V shed 3 bases and J shed 0 bases, with 15 bases lying between them. CDR3 sequence: CASSHKTEGGSGNTIYF. CDR3 DNA: TGCGCCAGCAGCCATAAAACCGAGGGAGGCTCTGGAAACACCATATATTTT.

This clonotype was observed a few times. The V gene is TRBV6-2 or TRBV6-3, the J gene TRBJ2-2; D gene uncertain. The germline V gene has CDR1 MNHEY and CDR2 SVGEGT. The CDR3 length is 13 residues. V lost 9 bases and J 2 bases, leaving 10 bases between the germline ends. CDR3: CASRVINTGELFF. CDR3 in DNA: TGTGCCAGTCGGGTGATAAACACCGGGGAGCTGTTTTTT.

This clonotype has ten or more counts. V gene TRBV12-3 or TRBV12-4 combines with J gene TRBJ1-1, with a tentative D call TRBD1 (5 bases). The CDR3 contains 14 residues. V shed 6 bases and J shed 9 bases, with 20 bases lying between them. CDR3 sequence: CASSPFEGNAKAFF. In DNA, the CDR3 is TGTGCCAGCAGCCCATTTGAGGGGAACGCAAAAGCTTTCTTT.

The chain has TRBV20-1 and TRBJ2-5; D not certain. With 0 bases removed from V and 0 bases from J, the gap between germline ends came to 11 bases. The CDR3 loop spans 15 amino acids. Germline V gene lookup returns CDR1 DFQATT and CDR2 SNEGSKA (reference sequence). The CDR3 loop is CSARDWPKYQETQYF. The CDR3 coding sequence is TGCAGTGCTAGAGATTGGCCGAAGTACCAAGAGACCCAGTACTTC.

The table lists this clonotype with a few counts. The chain recombines TRBV6-1 with TRBJ2-7; D is uncertain. V was clipped by 2 bases and J by 9 bases, with 11 bases between them. Germline lookup yields CDR1 MNHNS and CDR2 SASEGT. The CDR3 covers 12 residues. CDR3 sequence (DNA): TGTGCCAGCAGTGAAAACCGGATGGGGCAGTACGTC. It encodes CASSENRMGQYV.

The chain uses TRBV29-1 and TRBJ2-7; D may be TRBD1 (5 bases). This CDR3 contains 12 residues. With 2 bases removed from V and 6 bases from J, the gap between germline ends came to 11 bases. The germline V gene has CDR1 SQVTM and CDR2 ANQGSEA. CDR3 bases: TGCAGCGTTGAACAGGGTAATATCGAGCAGTACTTC. Translated: CSVEQGNIEQYF.

This clonotype was counted once. The rearrangement links TRBV6-1 to TRBJ1-1; D may be TRBD1 (5 bases). The CDR3 length is 16 residues. CDR1 is MNHNS and CDR2 is SASEGT in the germline V gene. Trimming took off 6 bases at V and 2 bases at J, with 19 bases between the two ends. The CDR3 DNA sequence: TGTGCCAGCAGATATAACTCAGGGACCGCCAACACTGAAGCTTTCTTT. Translated, it gives CASRYNSGTANTEAFF.